This TCR beta chain was observed in a study of cytomegalovirus exposure and HLA in healthy donors. Concerning this clone itself: Its antigen is unidentified.

Use of 60 Vbeta and 13 Jbeta primers characterized the PCR. Profiling relied on immunoSEQ multiplex PCR, and the TCRdb table lists in-frame clones only, not all of them. The profile shows about 77,000 clones, about 71% of them singletons. This CDR3 region has 15 residues. V lost 6 bases and J 6 bases, leaving 20 bases between the germline ends. Germline V gene sequence: CDR1 MNHEY, CDR2 SMNVEV (reference sequence). Study outcomes and limitations: From TCR beta sequences, most subjects' HLA-A and HLA-B alleles were reportedly predicted accurately. About 90% or about 30% of the time was how often most TCR beta V segments were productive, according to an earlier analysis. For TCR beta chains, V- and J-gene trimming was later linked to a missense DCLRE1C variant.

The sequenced sample consisted of PBMCs. The clonotype comes from a woman in her 40s in good health and CMV-seronegative. This sequence joins TRBV27 and TRBJ1-2, with D perhaps TRBD1 (6 bases). The CDR3 region is CASSDNPGTLDGYTF. The CDR3 nucleotides are TGTGCCAGCAGCGACAACCCCGGGACATTGGATGGCTACACCTTC.